The clone carrying this TCR beta chain was recorded a few times. Antigen specificity is unknown. This sample stems from a study of identical twins. V was shortened by 7 bases and J by 0 bases, with 7 bases between the two germline ends. Germline loops: CDR1 SNHLY, CDR2 FYNNEI. This CDR3 is built from 12 residues. It was template switching that added a universal primer site, and there were unique molecular identifiers on the cDNA. TCRdb used MiXCR to reprocess the 5' RACE reads, holding one entry per CDR3 protein. The sample has some 1,600,000 distinct CDR3 sequences; around 29% are singletons. Study-wide points: The study reached conclusions through statistical analysis that was cross-sectional, not following the same donors.

V and J are TRBV2 and TRBJ2-7, with D unclear. This clonotype was sampled from a newborn girl in good health. Sequenced input: cord blood. This CDR3 reads CASTQSSYEQYF. CDR3 sequence (DNA): TGTGCCAGCACTCAGAGCTCCTACGAGCAGTACTTC.